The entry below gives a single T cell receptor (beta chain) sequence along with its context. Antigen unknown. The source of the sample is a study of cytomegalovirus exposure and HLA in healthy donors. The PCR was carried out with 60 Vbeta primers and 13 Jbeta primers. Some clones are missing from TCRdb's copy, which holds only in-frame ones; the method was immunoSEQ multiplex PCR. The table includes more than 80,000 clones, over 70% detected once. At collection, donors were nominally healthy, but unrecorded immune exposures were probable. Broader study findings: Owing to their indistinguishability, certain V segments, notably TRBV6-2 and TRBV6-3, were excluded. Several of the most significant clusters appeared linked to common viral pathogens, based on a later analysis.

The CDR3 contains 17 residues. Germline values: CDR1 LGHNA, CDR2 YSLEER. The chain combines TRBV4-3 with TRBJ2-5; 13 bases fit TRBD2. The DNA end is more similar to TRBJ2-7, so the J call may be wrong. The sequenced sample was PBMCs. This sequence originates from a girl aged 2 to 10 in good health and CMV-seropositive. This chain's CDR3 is CASSQAGLAGSGGEQYF. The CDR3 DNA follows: TGCGCCAGCAGCCAGGCGGGACTAGCGGGAAGTGGGGGCGAGCAGTACTTC.